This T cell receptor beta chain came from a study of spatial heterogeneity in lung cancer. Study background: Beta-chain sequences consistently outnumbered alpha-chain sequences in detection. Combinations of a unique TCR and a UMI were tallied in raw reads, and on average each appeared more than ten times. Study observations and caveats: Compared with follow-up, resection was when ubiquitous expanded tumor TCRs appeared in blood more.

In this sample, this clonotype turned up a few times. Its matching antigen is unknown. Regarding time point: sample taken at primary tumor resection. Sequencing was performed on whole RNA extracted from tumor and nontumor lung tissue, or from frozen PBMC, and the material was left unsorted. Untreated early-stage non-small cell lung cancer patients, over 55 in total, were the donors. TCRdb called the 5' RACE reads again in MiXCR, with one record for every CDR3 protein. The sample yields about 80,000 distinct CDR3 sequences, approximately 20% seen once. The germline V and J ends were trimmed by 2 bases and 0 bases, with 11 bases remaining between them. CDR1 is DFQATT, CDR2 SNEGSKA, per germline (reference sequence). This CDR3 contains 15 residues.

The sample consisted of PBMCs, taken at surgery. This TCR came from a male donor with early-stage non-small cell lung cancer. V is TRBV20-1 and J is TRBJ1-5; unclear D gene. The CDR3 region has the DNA TGCAGTGCTAGACTATCGGCCGGTAGCAATCAGCCCCAGCATTTT. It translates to CSARLSAGSNQPQHF.